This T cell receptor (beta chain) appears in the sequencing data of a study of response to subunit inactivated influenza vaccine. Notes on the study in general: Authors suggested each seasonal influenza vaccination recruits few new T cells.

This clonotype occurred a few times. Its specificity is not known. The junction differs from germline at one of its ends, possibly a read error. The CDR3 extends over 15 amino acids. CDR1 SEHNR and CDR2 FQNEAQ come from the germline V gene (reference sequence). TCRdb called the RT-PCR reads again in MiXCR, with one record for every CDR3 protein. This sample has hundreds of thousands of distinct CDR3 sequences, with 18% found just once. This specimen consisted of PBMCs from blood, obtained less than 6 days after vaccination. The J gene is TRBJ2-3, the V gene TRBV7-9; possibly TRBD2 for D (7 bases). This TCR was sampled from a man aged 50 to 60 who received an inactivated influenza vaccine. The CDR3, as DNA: TGTGCCAGCACCTTAAGGGGGGGTAACACAGATACGCAGTATTTT. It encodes CASTLRGGNTDTQYF. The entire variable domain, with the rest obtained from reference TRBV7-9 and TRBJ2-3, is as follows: DTGVSQNPRHKITKRGQNVTFRCDPISEHNRLYWYRQTLGQGPEFLTYFQNEAQLEKSRLLSDRFSAERPKGSFSTLEIQRTEQGDSAMYLCASTLRGGNTDTQYFGPGTRLTVL.